This is a list of T cell receptor beta chains from one sample in a study of cytomegalovirus exposure and HLA in healthy donors. Repertoires were generated with immunoSEQ multiplex PCR, while TCRdb's copy carries only in-frame clones and drops some. The table shows 90,000 to 100,000 clones, with just under 80% occurring only once. The material sequenced was PBMCs. The receptors shown here come from a woman aged 40-49 years in good health and CMV-seronegative. The CDR3 runs from the conserved cysteine through the conserved F or W. D genes are given only for firm matches. Expanded clones are given a class, and other clones once, few, many or no size at all.

J gene: TRBJ2-5; V gene: TRBV5-1; D gene: TRBD2; clone size: once; CDR3 DNA: TGCGCCAGCAGCCGGCCGGGACTAGAGGGGACCCAGTACTTC; CDR3 protein: CASSRPGLEGTQYF
J gene: TRBJ2-3; V gene: TRBV19; D gene: TRBD2; clone size: .; CDR3 DNA: TGTGCCAGTAGTGGAGGTAGCGGGTTTAGCACAGATACGCAGTATTTT; CDR3 protein: CASSGGSGFSTDTQYF
J gene: TRBJ2-7; V gene: TRBV6-5; D gene: .; clone size: .; CDR3 DNA: TGTGCCAGCAGTTACGGACAAACCTACGAGCAGTACTTC; CDR3 protein: CASSYGQTYEQYF
J gene: TRBJ1-2; V gene: TRBV19; D gene: .; clone size: .; CDR3 DNA: TGTGCCAGTAACCCCTCGGGGAGGAGCTACACCTTC; CDR3 protein: CASNPSGRSYTF
J gene: TRBJ1-4; V gene: TRBV19; D gene: TRBD1; clone size: once; CDR3 DNA: TGTGCCAGTGCCGGGACAGTAAGAGAAAAACTGTTTTTT; CDR3 protein: CASAGTVREKLFF
J gene: TRBJ1-2; V gene: TRBV7-9; D gene: TRBD1; clone size: once; CDR3 DNA: TGTGCCAGCAGCTCCCCCAGGGGGTCTAACTATGGCTACACCTTC; CDR3 protein: CASSSPRGSNYGYTF
J gene: TRBJ2-7; V gene: TRBV23-1; D gene: TRBD2; clone size: .; CDR3 DNA: TGCGCCAGCAGTCAACCATGGACTAGCCGTACCTACGAGCAGTACTTC; CDR3 protein: CASSQPWTSRTYEQYF
J gene: TRBJ2-7; V gene: TRBV6-4; D gene: TRBD2; clone size: .; CDR3 DNA: TGTGCCAGCAGTGAACTGGGGACTAGCGACGAGCAGTACTTC; CDR3 protein: CASSELGTSDEQYF
J gene: TRBJ2-3; V gene: TRBV11-3; D gene: .; clone size: .; CDR3 DNA: TGTGCCAGCAGCTTAGATCAGGGGACTACGCAGTATTTT; CDR3 protein: CASSLDQGTTQYF
J gene: TRBJ2-1; V gene: TRBV9; D gene: TRBD2; clone size: .; CDR3 DNA: TGTGCCAGCAGCGTAGTTCTAGCGGGAGGTCAGCAGTTCTTC; CDR3 protein: CASSVVLAGGQQFF
J gene: TRBJ2-1; V gene: TRBV5-8; D gene: .; clone size: .; CDR3 DNA: TGTGCCAGCAGCCTAGGCGCATGGCAGTTCTTC; CDR3 protein: CASSLGAWQFF
J gene: TRBJ2-7; V gene: TRBV29-1; D gene: TRBD2; clone size: .; CDR3 DNA: TGCAGCGTCGCCGGGACTAGCGGGAGTGAGTACGAGCAGTACTTC; CDR3 protein: CSVAGTSGSEYEQYF
J gene: TRBJ1-2; V gene: TRBV4-1; D gene: TRBD1; clone size: .; CDR3 DNA: TGCGCCAGCAGCCAGGGACAGGTTTATAGTGGCTACACCTTC; CDR3 protein: CASSQGQVYSGYTF
J gene: TRBJ2-1; V gene: TRBV28; D gene: TRBD2; clone size: once; CDR3 DNA: TGTGCCAGCAGGCGGGCTGCTAGCGGGAGTCCTCGGCGTCCGTTCTTC; CDR3 protein: CASRRAASGSPRRPFF
J gene: TRBJ1-1; V gene: TRBV7-9; D gene: .; clone size: .; CDR3 DNA: TGTGCCAGCAGCCCCGTGGGGAGCGCTGAAGCTTTCTTT; CDR3 protein: CASSPVGSAEAFF
J gene: TRBJ2-1; V gene: TRBV6-4; D gene: .; clone size: .; CDR3 DNA: TGTGCCAGCAGTGACTCGCTAACCAATGAGCAGTTCTTC; CDR3 protein: CASSDSLTNEQFF
J gene: TRBJ2-7; V gene: TRBV6-6; D gene: .; clone size: .; CDR3 DNA: TGTGCCAGCAGTTACGGGGCAGGGGCGAACGAGCAGTACTTC; CDR3 protein: CASSYGAGANEQYF
J gene: TRBJ1-1; V gene: TRBV30; D gene: TRBD1; clone size: .; CDR3 DNA: TGTGCCTCTCAGGGGGACACTGAAGCTTTCTTT; CDR3 protein: CASQGDTEAFF
J gene: TRBJ1-1; V gene: TRBV29-1; D gene: TRBD1; clone size: .; CDR3 DNA: TGCAGCGTTGATAACGCGGACAGGGAAAAGGGAAACACTGAAGCTTTCTTT; CDR3 protein: CSVDNADREKGNTEAFF
J gene: TRBJ2-3; V gene: TRBV6-1; D gene: TRBD2; clone size: .; CDR3 DNA: TGTGCCAGCAGTGAAAGAAAGTCGGGCCTAGCGGGGATCTCCACAGATACGCAGTATTTT; CDR3 protein: CASSERKSGLAGISTDTQYF
J gene: TRBJ2-3; V gene: TRBV27; D gene: TRBD2; clone size: .; CDR3 DNA: TGTGCCAGCAGGGGGGGCTTAGCGGGAGGCGGGGCAGATACGCAGTATTTT; CDR3 protein: CASRGGLAGGGADTQYF
J gene: TRBJ1-5; V gene: TRBV4-2; D gene: .; clone size: .; CDR3 DNA: TGTGCCAGCAGCCAAGCCACGGGGGGGACCACTTATAGCAATCAGCCCCAGCATTTT; CDR3 protein: CASSQATGGTTYSNQPQHF
J gene: TRBJ2-5; V gene: TRBV28; D gene: TRBD2; clone size: few; CDR3 DNA: TGTGCCACCTCGACTAGCGAAGAGACCCAGTACTTC; CDR3 protein: CATSTSEETQYF
J gene: TRBJ2-3; V gene: TRBV6-4; D gene: .; clone size: .; CDR3 DNA: TGTGCCGGGGGCTTGGGGACAGATACGCAGTATTTT; CDR3 protein: CAGGLGTDTQYF
J gene: TRBJ1-5; V gene: TRBV4-1; D gene: .; clone size: .; CDR3 DNA: TGCGCCAGCAGCCAAGCATCCGGGAGAAATCAGCCCCAGCATTTT; CDR3 protein: CASSQASGRNQPQHF
J gene: TRBJ1-1; V gene: TRBV5-1; D gene: TRBD1; clone size: few; CDR3 DNA: TGCGCCAGCAGCTTAGGTGACAGGGCTCGGTCTGAAGCTTTCTTT; CDR3 protein: CASSLGDRARSEAFF
J gene: TRBJ1-5; V gene: TRBV19; D gene: .; clone size: few; CDR3 DNA: TGTGCCAGTAGCCCCAGGGGTAGCAATCAGCCCCAGCATTTT; CDR3 protein: CASSPRGSNQPQHF
J gene: TRBJ2-5; V gene: TRBV5-4; D gene: TRBD2; clone size: .; CDR3 DNA: TGTGCCAGCAGCTTTCCGGCTAGCGGAAGGGCTCGGGAGACCCAGTACTTC; CDR3 protein: CASSFPASGRARETQYF
J gene: TRBJ2-5; V gene: TRBV5-6; D gene: TRBD1; clone size: .; CDR3 DNA: TGTGCCAGCGAAGGACAGGGGGGCCTACAAGAGACCCAGTACTTC; CDR3 protein: CASEGQGGLQETQYF
J gene: TRBJ2-1; V gene: TRBV5-1; D gene: TRBD2; clone size: .; CDR3 DNA: TGCGCCAGCAGACTCGGGACTAGCGGACCGGTGGAGCAGTTCTTC; CDR3 protein: CASRLGTSGPVEQFF
J gene: TRBJ1-2; V gene: TRBV6-5; D gene: TRBD1; clone size: once; CDR3 DNA: TGTGCCAGCAGCCTCCGACAGGGAGGCGGCTACACCTTC; CDR3 protein: CASSLRQGGGYTF
J gene: TRBJ2-7; V gene: TRBV2; D gene: .; clone size: .; CDR3 DNA: TGTGCCAGCAAGAGTCAACAGGTCTCCTACGAGCAGTACTTC; CDR3 protein: CASKSQQVSYEQYF
J gene: TRBJ2-1; V gene: TRBV9; D gene: TRBD2; clone size: .; CDR3 DNA: TGTGCCAGCAGCTTAAGTAGCGGGAGTGTCAACAATGAGCAGTTCTTC; CDR3 protein: CASSLSSGSVNNEQFF
J gene: TRBJ2-7; V gene: TRBV7-2; D gene: .; clone size: .; CDR3 DNA: TGTGCCAGCAGCTTAGTGACATCCGACTACTACGAGCAGTACTTC; CDR3 protein: CASSLVTSDYYEQYF
J gene: TRBJ1-1; V gene: TRBV27; D gene: .; clone size: .; CDR3 DNA: TGTGCCAGCAGTTTGGGGGCGGTTGGCACTGAAGCTTTCTTT; CDR3 protein: CASSLGAVGTEAFF
J gene: TRBJ1-1; V gene: TRBV28; D gene: .; clone size: .; CDR3 DNA: TGTGCCAGCAGATCGACGACCCTCCTCGGGGCTTTCTTT; CDR3 protein: CASRSTTLLGAFF
J gene: TRBJ1-5; V gene: TRBV28; D gene: .; clone size: .; CDR3 DNA: TGTGCCACCTTCCTAAGCGGGGCGAGTCAGCCCCAGCATTTT; CDR3 protein: CATFLSGASQPQHF
J gene: TRBJ2-7; V gene: TRBV7-9; D gene: .; clone size: .; CDR3 DNA: TGTGCCAGCAAAGCAGGGGCGGCCGCCTACGAGCAGTACTTC; CDR3 protein: CASKAGAAAYEQYF
J gene: TRBJ2-1; V gene: TRBV7-2; D gene: .; clone size: once; CDR3 DNA: TGTGCCAGCAGCTTACTCCAGGGGAGAGTAGGCAATGAGCAGTTCTTC; CDR3 protein: CASSLLQGRVGNEQFF
J gene: TRBJ1-6; V gene: TRBV28; D gene: .; clone size: .; CDR3 DNA: TGTGCCAGCACGACGCCCAGGGGCTATAATTCACCCCTCCACTTT; CDR3 protein: CASTTPRGYNSPLHF
J gene: TRBJ2-7; V gene: TRBV27; D gene: .; clone size: .; CDR3 DNA: TGTGCCAGCACTCCACGCGCAGGACAGCAAAGCTCCTACGAGCAGTACTTC; CDR3 protein: CASTPRAGQQSSYEQYF
J gene: TRBJ2-7; V gene: TRBV28; D gene: TRBD1; clone size: .; CDR3 DNA: TGTGCCAGCAGTGACGGGACAGGGCCCTACGAGCAGTACTTC; CDR3 protein: CASSDGTGPYEQYF
J gene: TRBJ1-1; V gene: TRBV7-6; D gene: .; clone size: .; CDR3 DNA: TGTGCCAGCAGCTCCTGGGGGGCTGAAGCTTTCTTT; CDR3 protein: CASSSWGAEAFF
J gene: TRBJ2-1; V gene: TRBV2; D gene: TRBD2; clone size: few; CDR3 DNA: TGTGCCAGCAGTACTAGCGGGAGTTACAATGAGCAGCTCTTC; CDR3 protein: CASSTSGSYNEQLF
J gene: TRBJ1-4; V gene: TRBV4-2; D gene: .; clone size: few; CDR3 DNA: TGTGCCAGCAGCCAAGATCCAGGGGCGGATGAAAAACTGTTTTTT; CDR3 protein: CASSQDPGADEKLFF
J gene: TRBJ1-3; V gene: TRBV4-2; D gene: .; clone size: .; CDR3 DNA: TGTGCCAGCAGCCACCCAAGACAAACCTCTGGAAACACCATATATTTT; CDR3 protein: CASSHPRQTSGNTIYF
J gene: TRBJ2-7; V gene: TRBV5-4; D gene: TRBD1; clone size: .; CDR3 DNA: TGTGCCAGCAGCTTGGGTGGCAGGGGGCCGAACGAGCAGTACTTC; CDR3 protein: CASSLGGRGPNEQYF
J gene: TRBJ1-2; V gene: TRBV6-5; D gene: .; clone size: few; CDR3 DNA: TGTGCCAGCAGTTACTTCGGACAAGGAGAAGGCTACACCTTC; CDR3 protein: CASSYFGQGEGYTF